Listed here are 3 T cell receptor beta chains from one sample, sequenced in a study of blood T cell repertoires in COVID-19. Sequencing used immunoSEQ multiplex PCR; TCRdb keeps in-frame clones, though not all of them. The top ten hold about 1.6% of the sample, which has some 150,000 clones, over 80% seen once. Sequencing used peripheral blood. These receptors were taken from a woman between 45 and 60 years old with acute or convalescent COVID-19.

The chain combines TRBV9 with TRBJ2-3; TRBD2 matches at 12 bases. With V trimmed by 5 bases and J by 4 bases, 5 bases remained unmatched. This CDR3 is built from 15 residues. Per the germline V gene, CDR1 is SGDLS and CDR2 is YYNGEE. The DNA for the CDR3 is TGTGCCAGCAGTCTAGCGGGGGGGAATCCAGATACGCAGTATTTT. It yields the protein CASSLAGGNPDTQYF. Using reference TRBV9 and TRBJ2-3 for the parts outside the CDR3, the full variable domain is DSGVTQTPKHLITATGQRVTLRCSPRSGDLSVYWYQQSLDQGLQFLIQYYNGEERAKGNILERFSAQQFPDLHSELNLSSLELGDSALYFCASSLAGGNPDTQYFGPGTRLTVL.

The V call is TRBV5-1, the J call TRBJ1-1; weak D call: TRBD1 (6 bases). Trimming stripped 2 bases from V and 2 bases from J, with 13 bases between. CDR1 is SGHRS, CDR2 YFSETQ, per germline. This CDR3 region has 15 residues. CDR3 coding DNA: TGCGCCAGCAGCTTCATACCAGGGGACAACACTGAAGCTTTCTTT. Translating gives CASSFIPGDNTEAFF. Together with reference TRBV5-1 and TRBJ1-1, the CDR3 gives the full variable domain: KAGVTQTPRYLIKTRGQQVTLSCSPISGHRSVSWYQQTPGQGLQFLFEYFSETQRNKGNFPGRFSGRQFSNSRSEMNVSTLELGDSALYLCASSFIPGDNTEAFFGQGTRLTVV.

The V gene is TRBV18, the J gene TRBJ1-4, with 9 bases aligning to TRBD1. The trim removed 2 bases at V and 5 bases at J, leaving 3 bases unmatched. The CDR3 sequence is 15 residues long. Germline V lookup: CDR1 KGHSH, CDR2 LQKENI. The CDR3 protein is CASSPEGQGNEKLFF. The DNA for the CDR3 is TGTGCCAGCTCACCAGAGGGACAGGGAAATGAAAAACTGTTTTTT.